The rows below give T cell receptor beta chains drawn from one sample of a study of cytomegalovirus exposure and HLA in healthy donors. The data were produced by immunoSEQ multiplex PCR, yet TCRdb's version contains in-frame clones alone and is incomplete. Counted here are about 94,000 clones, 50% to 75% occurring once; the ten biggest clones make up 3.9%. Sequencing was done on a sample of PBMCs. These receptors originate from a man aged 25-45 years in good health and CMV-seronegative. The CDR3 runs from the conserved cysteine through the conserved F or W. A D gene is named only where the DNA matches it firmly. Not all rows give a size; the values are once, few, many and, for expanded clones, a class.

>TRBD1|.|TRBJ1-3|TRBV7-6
TGTGCCAGCAGCTTAGCGCCGACAGGGAATGGAGGAAACACCATATATTTT
CASSLAPTGNGGNTIYF
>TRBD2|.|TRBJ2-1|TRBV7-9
TGTGCCAGCAGCTTAGGGCTAGCGGGGGAGGATGAGCAGTTCTTC
CASSLGLAGEDEQFF
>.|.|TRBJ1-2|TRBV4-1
TGCGCCAGCAGCCAAGATTCCCCATTTACGGGGGGCGCAAGTTATGGCTACACCTTC
CASSQDSPFTGGASYGYTF
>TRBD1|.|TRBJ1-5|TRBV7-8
TGTGCCAGCAGTAGGACAGGGGGCGGTCAGCCCCAGCATTTT
CASSRTGGGQPQHF
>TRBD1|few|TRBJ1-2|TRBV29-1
TGCAGCGTCCCCACATCCGGGACAGGGGGTGGCTACACCTTC
CSVPTSGTGGGYTF
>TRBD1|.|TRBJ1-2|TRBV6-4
TGTGCCAGCAGAGGACAGGGGGCAAGTGGCTACACCTTC
CASRGQGASGYTF
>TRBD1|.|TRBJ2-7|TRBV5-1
TGCGCCAGCAGCTTGGGGGGGACAGGATCCTACGAGCAGTACTTC
CASSLGGTGSYEQYF
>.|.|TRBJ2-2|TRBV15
TGTGCCACCAGCAGAGATCGAAGAGCAGGGGAGCTGTTTTTT
CATSRDRRAGELFF
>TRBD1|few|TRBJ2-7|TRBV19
TGTGCCAGTAGTCGGGGACAGGGAAACGAGCAGTACTTC
CASSRGQGNEQYF
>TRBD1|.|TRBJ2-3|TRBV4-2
TGTGCCAGCAGCCGGACGGACAGGGAAACAGGTACGCAGTATTTT
CASSRTDRETGTQYF
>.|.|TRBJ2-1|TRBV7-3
TGTGCCAGCAGCTTAACGGAGGGCGTCTACAATGAGCAGTTCTTC
CASSLTEGVYNEQFF
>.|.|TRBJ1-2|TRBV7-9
TGTGCCAGCAGCTTACCTCCCGAGGGTTTAGGGCATGGCTACACCTTC
CASSLPPEGLGHGYTF
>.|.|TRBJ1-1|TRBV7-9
TGTGCCAGCAGTCTCGGCGGGCCCGGGGCTGAAGCTTTCTTT
CASSLGGPGAEAFF
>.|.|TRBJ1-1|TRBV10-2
TGCGCCAGCAGTGAAGGAGGGGCCCTGAACACTGAAGCTTTCTTT
CASSEGGALNTEAFF
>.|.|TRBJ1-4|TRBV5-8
TGTGCCAGCAGCTTGGGTAGATCTCCAACTAATGAAAAACTGTTTTTT
CASSLGRSPTNEKLFF
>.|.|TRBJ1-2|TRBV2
TGTGCCAGCACAGGGCAGATGGCCTATGGCTACACCTTC
CASTGQMAYGYTF